A few counts support the clone carrying this TCR beta chain. Its cognate antigen is unknown. This entry comes from a study of blood T cells in healthy people across ages. The study's findings and limits: In older individuals, TCR beta diversity per million T cells was lower, falling roughly linearly with age. Strong correlation existed between TCR beta diversity and naive T cell percentage.

Trimming left V 6 bases short and J 10 bases short, with 14 bases between. This CDR3 is 11 amino acids long. Germline values: CDR1 DFQATT, CDR2 SNEGSKA (reference sequence). A J-beta primer mix and a sample-barcoded 5' primer were used in a second PCR of about 7 to 12 cycles. Tags on each cDNA molecule came from a template-switch adaptor with 12 random nucleotides. Using its own MiXCR run on the 5' RACE reads, TCRdb lists one record per CDR3 protein. The repertoire consists of around 850,000 distinct CDR3 sequences, with 35% to 40% occurring once and the leading ten covering over 10%. This sequence joins TRBV20-1 and TRBJ2-3; the D is unclear. This TCR was sampled from a man younger than 30 in good health. Sequencing was done on a sample of blood. The CDR3 coding sequence is TGCAGTGCCGGGCTAAGACGGGCGCAGTATTTT. This encodes CSAGLRRAQYF.